What follows is one T cell receptor (beta chain) and its context. This entry comes from a study of blood T cell repertoires in COVID-19. Study-level information: Italy, Spain and the United States were the sources of the convalescent and acute COVID-19 samples. Nucleic acid was either cDNA or gDNA, and it came from T cells, B-cell-depleted T cells, or PBMCs.

Authors' methods: Reference gene primer amplification gave nucleated cell count estimates. Repertoires were generated with immunoSEQ multiplex PCR, while TCRdb's copy carries only in-frame clones and drops some. That table gives V, J and clone size, and the DNA gave D and trimming. The sample includes tens of thousands of clones, 88% of them seen just once. With 5 bases removed from V and 0 bases from J, the gap between germline ends came to 10 bases. This CDR3 region has 14 residues. Germline V gene sequence: CDR1 MNHEY, CDR2 SVGAGI. V gene TRBV6-5 combines with J gene TRBJ1-1; D is perhaps TRBD1 (5 bases). The TCR comes from a human donor in a cohort sampled during active COVID-19. Sequencing was carried out using peripheral blood. CDR3 bases: TGTGCCAGCAGTAGGGGAATAATGAACACTGAAGCTTTCTTT. This translates into CASSRGIMNTEAFF.